The clone carrying this T cell receptor (beta chain) turned up a few times. The entry originates in a study of human T cells and chemical hapten exposure. MiXCR, applied by TCRdb to the RACE reads, yields one record per CDR3 protein. The sample lists some 350,000 distinct CDR3 sequences; around 6% were seen once. This sample's time point: patch test 2, 6 weeks after DPC sensitization. As for treatment: therapeutic diphenylcyclopropenone sensitization with weekly scalp DPC. Per the germline V gene, CDR1 is LGHDT and CDR2 is YNNKEL (reference sequence). V lost 3 bases, J lost 0 bases, and 1 base stayed unmatched. The CDR3 contains 15 residues.

This clonotype was sampled from a woman younger than 35 with alopecia areata. Some clones in this sample may be carry-over from other donors' samples. This chain links TRBV3-1 with TRBJ2-7; 11 bases are a match to TRBD2. Sample: whole blood, taken in connection with sensitization to the hapten diphenylcyclopropenone (DPC). The CDR3 DNA sequence: TGTGCCAGCAGCCAGCTAGCGGGGGGCTCCTACGAGCAGTACTTC. Its translation: CASSQLAGGSYEQYF.